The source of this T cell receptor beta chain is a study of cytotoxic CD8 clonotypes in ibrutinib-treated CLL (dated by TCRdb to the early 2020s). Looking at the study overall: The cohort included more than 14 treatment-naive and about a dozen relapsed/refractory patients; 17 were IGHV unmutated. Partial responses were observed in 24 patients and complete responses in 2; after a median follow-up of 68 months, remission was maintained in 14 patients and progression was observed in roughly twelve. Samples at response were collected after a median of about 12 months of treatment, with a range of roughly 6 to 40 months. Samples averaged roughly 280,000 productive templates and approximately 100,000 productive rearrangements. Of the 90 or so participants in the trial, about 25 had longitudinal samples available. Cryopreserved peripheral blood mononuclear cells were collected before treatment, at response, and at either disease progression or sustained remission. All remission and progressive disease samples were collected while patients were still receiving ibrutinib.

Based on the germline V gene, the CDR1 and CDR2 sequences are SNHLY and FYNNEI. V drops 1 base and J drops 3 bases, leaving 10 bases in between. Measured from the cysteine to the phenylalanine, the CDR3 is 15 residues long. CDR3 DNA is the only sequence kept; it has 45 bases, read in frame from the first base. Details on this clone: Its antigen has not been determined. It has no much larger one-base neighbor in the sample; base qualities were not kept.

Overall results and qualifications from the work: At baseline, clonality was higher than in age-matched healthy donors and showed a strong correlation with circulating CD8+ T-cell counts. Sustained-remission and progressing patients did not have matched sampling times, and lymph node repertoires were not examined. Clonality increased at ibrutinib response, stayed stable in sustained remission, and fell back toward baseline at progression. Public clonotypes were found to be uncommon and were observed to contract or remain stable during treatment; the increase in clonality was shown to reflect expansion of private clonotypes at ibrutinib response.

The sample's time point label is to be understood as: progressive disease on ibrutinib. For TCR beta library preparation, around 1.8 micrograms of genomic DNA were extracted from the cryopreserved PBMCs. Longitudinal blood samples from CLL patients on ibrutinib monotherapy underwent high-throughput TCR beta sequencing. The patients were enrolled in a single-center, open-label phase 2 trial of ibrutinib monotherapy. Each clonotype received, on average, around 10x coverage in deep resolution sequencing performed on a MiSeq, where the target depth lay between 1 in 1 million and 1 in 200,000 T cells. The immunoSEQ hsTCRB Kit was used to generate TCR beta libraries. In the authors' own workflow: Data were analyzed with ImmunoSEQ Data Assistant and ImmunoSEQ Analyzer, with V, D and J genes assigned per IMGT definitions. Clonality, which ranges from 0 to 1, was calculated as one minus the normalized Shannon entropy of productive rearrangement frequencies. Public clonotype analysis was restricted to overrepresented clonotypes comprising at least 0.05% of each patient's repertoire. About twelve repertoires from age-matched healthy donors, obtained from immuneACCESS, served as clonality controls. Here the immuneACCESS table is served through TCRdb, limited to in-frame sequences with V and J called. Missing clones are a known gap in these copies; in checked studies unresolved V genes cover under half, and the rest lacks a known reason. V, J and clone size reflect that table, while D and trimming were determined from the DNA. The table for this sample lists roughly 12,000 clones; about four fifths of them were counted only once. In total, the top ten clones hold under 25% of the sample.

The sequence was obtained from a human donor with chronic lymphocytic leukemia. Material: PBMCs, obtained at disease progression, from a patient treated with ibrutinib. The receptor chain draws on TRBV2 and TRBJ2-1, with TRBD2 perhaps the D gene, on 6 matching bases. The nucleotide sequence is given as TGTGCCAGCAGTGAAGGGGACTTGAACTACAATGAGCAGTTCTTC. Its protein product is CASSEGDLNYNEQFF.